The rows below give T cell receptor beta chains drawn from one sample of a study of T cell repertoires in cytomegalovirus infection. These TCRs are of unknown antigen specificity. Each CDR3 protein is one row after TCRdb ran MiXCR on the reads. The sample holds under 95,000 distinct CDR3 sequences, under 55% seen once. The material sequenced was CD8+ T cells from cultured PBMCs, taken from culture after CMV antigen stimulation. The receptors originated from a human donor in good health (CMV status not recorded). Some clones in this sample may be carry-over from other donors' samples. CDR3s include the opening cysteine and the closing phenylalanine or tryptophan. A D gene is named only where the DNA matches it firmly. Expanded clones get a size class; other rows say once, few or many, or leave the size out.

j_call	v_call	clone_size	d_call	cdr3_nt	cdr3_aa
TRBJ2-2	TRBV12-5	.	.	TGTGCTAGTGGTTTAAGGGGGTCGGCGAACACCGGGGAGCTGTTTTTT	CASGLRGSANTGELFF
TRBJ1-4	TRBV20-1	.	.	TGCAGTGCTAGATCCTTCCGGCTGGCCTCGGATGAAAAACTGTTTTTT	CSARSFRLASDEKLFF
TRBJ2-1	TRBV12-3/TRBV12-4	few	.	TGTGCCAGCAGCTATCGAGACAGGCCAAATGAGCAGTTCTTC	CASSYRDRPNEQFF
TRBJ2-1	TRBV24-1	.	.	TGTGCCACCAGTGATGTTCCGGTGGGTGAGCAGTTCTTC	CATSDVPVGEQFF
TRBJ1-1	TRBV4-1	.	.	TGCGCCAGCAGCTACCCCCGGGGGACTGAAGCTTTCTTT	CASSYPRGTEAFF
TRBJ2-1	TRBV7-3	.	TRBD2	TGTGCCAGCAGCTTAGAAGGCGGGAGGCGGTACAATGAGCAGTTCTTC	CASSLEGGRRYNEQFF
TRBJ1-4	TRBV7-9	many	.	TGTGCCAGCAGCTCCCCGGGGGAAGAGGTGGAAAAACTGTTTTTT	CASSSPGEEVEKLFF
TRBJ1-2	TRBV11-2	.	.	TGTGCCAGCAGCTTAGTACAGCGCGGTGGCTACACCTTC	CASSLVQRGGYTF
TRBJ2-7	TRBV24-1	few	.	TGTGCCACCAGCGACTTGGACGAGCAGTACTTC	CATSDLDEQYF
TRBJ1-6	TRBV11-2	.	TRBD1	TGTGCCAGCCCCCAGGGGGCGCGATCACCCCTCCACTTT	CASPQGARSPLHF
TRBJ1-2	TRBV12-5	.	.	TGTGCTAGTGGTGTCCAGGTGGCGCGAGAGTATGGCTACACCTTC	CASGVQVAREYGYTF
TRBJ2-5	TRBV7-9	.	TRBD2	TGTGCCAGCAGCCCCGGACTAGCCCAAGAGACCCAGTACTTC	CASSPGLAQETQYF
TRBJ2-1	TRBV9	.	.	TGTGCCAGCAGTGCAACCGGGTCAATCCACAATGAGCAGTTCTTC	CASSATGSIHNEQFF
TRBJ2-1	TRBV11-1	.	TRBD1	TGTGCCAGCAGCTTAGGCCCCGGGACAGGGTCCTACAATGAGCAGTTCTTC	CASSLGPGTGSYNEQFF
TRBJ2-7	TRBV20-1	.	TRBD1	TGCAGTGCTAGGATTATAAACAGGGGGCTTGAGCAGTACTTC	CSARIINRGLEQYF
TRBJ2-4	TRBV6-1	few	.	TGTGCCAGCAGTCCCGGGCTAGCCAAAAACATTCAGTACTTC	CASSPGLAKNIQYF
TRBJ1-1	TRBV6-1	.	TRBD1	TGTGCCAGCAGTAACTGGGACAGTGGGGGCACTGAAGCTTTCTTT	CASSNWDSGGTEAFF
TRBJ2-7	TRBV7-9	many	.	TGTGCCAGCAGCTTAGTCTCCTACGAGCAGTACTTC	CASSLVSYEQYF
TRBJ2-3	TRBV6-2/TRBV6-3	few	TRBD2	TGTGCCAGCAGTATCGGACTAGCGGGGCCCACAGATACGCAGTATTTT	CASSIGLAGPTDTQYF
TRBJ1-1	TRBV27	.	.	TGTGCCAGCAGTCCAACAGGTGGAACTGAAGCTTTCTTT	CASSPTGGTEAFF
TRBJ2-7	TRBV5-1	.	TRBD2	TGCGCCAGCCACCGGGAGGCCCGTTCCTCCTACGAGCAGTACTTC	CASHREARSSYEQYF
TRBJ2-5	TRBV7-9	.	.	TGTGCCAGCAGCTTAGCGTCGGAGACCCAGTACTTC	CASSLASETQYF
TRBJ2-3	TRBV6-1	.	.	TGTGCCAGCAATGGCAGGTCCCCCACAGATACGCAGTATTTT	CASNGRSPTDTQYF
TRBJ2-1	TRBV12-3/TRBV12-4	.	.	TGTGCCAGCAGGATAGACAGCTACAATGAGCAGTTCTTC	CASRIDSYNEQFF
TRBJ1-1	TRBV3-1	few	.	TGTGCCAGCAGCCAGGTCCGGAACACTGAAGCTTTCTTT	CASSQVRNTEAFF
TRBJ2-1	TRBV11-3	few	.	TGTGCCAGCAGCTTAGGGCAGGGAGACTACAATGAGCAGTTCTTC	CASSLGQGDYNEQFF
TRBJ2-7	TRBV6-6	.	TRBD2	TGTGCCAGCAGTTACTCAGCGGGAGATAACGAGCAGTACTTC	CASSYSAGDNEQYF
TRBJ2-7	TRBV20-1	.	TRBD2	TGCAGTGCTAGTCAGACTAGCGGGACAACCTACGAGCAGTACTTC	CSASQTSGTTYEQYF
TRBJ2-3	TRBV19	few	TRBD2	TGTGCCAGTAGTAAGGCGCGGGAGAGCCCAGATACGCAGTATTTT	CASSKARESPDTQYF
TRBJ2-4	TRBV2	.	.	TGTGCCAGCTTACAGGGACTACAAAACATTCAGTACTTC	CASLQGLQNIQYF
TRBJ2-7	TRBV6-1	few	.	TGTGCCAGCCTTTTACAGGGCTCCTACGAGCAGTACTTC	CASLLQGSYEQYF
TRBJ1-5	TRBV12-3/TRBV12-4	few	TRBD1	TGTGCCAGCACCACGGACAGGGGGGTCAATCAGCCCCAGCATTTT	CASTTDRGVNQPQHF
TRBJ1-1	TRBV7-3	.	.	TGTGCCAGCAGCTCGTCGAAGGGGGGCCGCGAAGCTTTCTTT	CASSSSKGGREAFF
TRBJ2-1	TRBV12-5	.	TRBD2	TGTGCTAGTGGTCGTATAGCGGGGGAGCAGTTCTTC	CASGRIAGEQFF
TRBJ2-7	TRBV25-1	.	.	TGTGCCAGCAGTCGGACAGCTAATTCCTACGAGCAGTACTTC	CASSRTANSYEQYF
TRBJ2-1	TRBV4-1	few	TRBD2	TGCGCCAGCAGCCAAGATAGCGGCGGGAGGAGCTACAATGAGCAGTTCTTC	CASSQDSGGRSYNEQFF
TRBJ1-1	TRBV7-8	few	.	TGTGCCAGCAGCTTAGCGAGGCGGCCCACTGAAGCTTTCTTT	CASSLARRPTEAFF
TRBJ2-7	TRBV10-3	.	TRBD1	TGTGCCATCAGTGAGAAAACGTCACGGACAGGGTGGATGCACGAGCAGTACTTC	CAISEKTSRTGWMHEQYF
TRBJ1-2	TRBV19	.	TRBD1	TGTGCCAGTAGTACCTCGACAGGGCGAGGCTACACCTTC	CASSTSTGRGYTF